This T cell receptor beta chain is drawn from a study of shared clonotypes between healthy human individuals. Broader study findings: Depth of sequencing was expected to influence donor clonotype sharing.

The investigators split CD4+ cells into a CD45RA+ naive subset and a CD45RA-negative memory subset. On this clone: Its antigen is unknown.

Germline V gives CDR1 SNHLY, CDR2 FYNNEI. This CDR3 is built from 13 residues. With 7 bases removed from V and 3 bases from J, the gap between germline ends came to 12 bases. Some clones are missing from TCRdb's copy, which holds only in-frame ones; the method was immunoSEQ multiplex PCR. The sample lists some 1 million clones, roughly 80% occurring once. Sequencing was done on a sample of memory CD4+ T cells sorted from blood. Subset in this sample: CD45RA-negative fraction. The rearrangement uses TRBV2 and TRBJ2-5; D is ambiguous. The clonotype originates from a man younger than 30 in good health. CDR3 residues: CASNDGFKETQYF. DNA for the CDR3: TGTGCCAGCAATGACGGATTCAAAGAGACCCAGTACTTC.